This TCR beta chain was sequenced for a study of metastatic and nonmetastatic thyroid tumors. Study-wide context: Patients with malignant and benign thyroid disease provided blood and tumor or nodule tissue, whose repertoires were compared. Whole-study findings and limits: Malignant tumors reportedly showed significantly higher TCR beta diversity than benign nodules in both blood and tumor.

About this clone: Its specificity is not known.

TCRdb re-called the PCR reads with MiXCR. The table shows roughly 7,000 clones, with under 20% occurring only once. The entire patient cohort was treatment-naive prior to thyroid surgery. Trimming took 4 bases from V and 3 from J, leaving 10 bases between them. Looked up from germline, CDR1 is SGHRS and CDR2 is YFSETQ. The CDR3 has 13 residues. The clonotype comes from a male donor with papillary thyroid cancer or a benign thyroid nodule (not recorded which). Some clones in this sample may be carry-over from other donors' samples. The sequenced sample was adjacent normal tissue. This chain uses TRBV5-1 with TRBJ1-1, with a possible D match to TRBD1 (6 bases). The CDR3 reads CASSPGQYTEAFF. The CDR3 region has the DNA TGCGCCAGCAGCCCCGGACAGTACACTGAAGCTTTCTTT. The full variable domain, in which reference TRBV5-1 and TRBJ1-1 provide the parts outside the CDR3, is KAGVTQTPRYLIKTRGQQVTLSCSPISGHRSVSWYQQTPGQGLQFLFEYFSETQRNKGNFPGRFSGRQFSNSRSEMNVSTLELGDSALYLCASSPGQYTEAFFGQGTRLTVV.